This entry lists 30 T cell receptor beta chains sequenced from one sample in a study of technical replicates of blood from a handful of donors. Libraries were prepared by immunoSEQ multiplex PCR; TCRdb keeps only in-frame clonotypes and omits some of them. The sample consists of 60,000 to 85,000 clones, approximately 94% of them appearing once. Material: T cells isolated from PBMCs. The receptors stem from a human donor in good health.

V and J are TRBV11-3 and TRBJ1-2; D ambiguous. The CDR3 is 17 residues long. Per the germline V gene, CDR1 is SGHNT and CDR2 is YENEEA. Trimming stripped 4 bases from V and 7 bases from J, with 25 bases between. The CDR3 loop reads CASSSFGVGSFYRGYTF. CDR3 coding DNA: TGTGCCAGCAGCTCCTTTGGGGTCGGGAGTTTTTATCGTGGCTACACCTTC.

V and J are TRBV28 and TRBJ2-5, with 9 bases lining up with TRBD1. The length of the CDR3 is 14 residues. V dropped 6 bases and J dropped 4; count of bases not matched to a gene: 6. Germline V lookup: CDR1 MDHEN, CDR2 SYDVKM. The CDR3, as DNA: TGTGCCAGCAGATTTACAGGGGGCTTAGAGACCCAGTACTTC. Protein: CASRFTGGLETQYF. The full variable domain, rest sourced from reference TRBV28 and TRBJ2-5, is DVKVTQSSRYLVKRTGEKVFLECVQDMDHENMFWYRQDPGLGLRLIYFSYDVKMKEKGDIPEGYSVSREKKERFSLILESASTNQTSMYLCASRFTGGLETQYFGPGTRLLVL.

V and J are TRBV5-6 and TRBJ2-5; TRBD1 agrees at 7 bases. With V trimmed by 4 bases and J by 5 bases, 11 bases remained unmatched. CDR3 length equals 15 residues. Germline-derived CDR1 and CDR2 are SGHDT and YYEEEE. The CDR3 loop reads CASSLNTGVEETQYF. In DNA form, the CDR3 reads TGTGCCAGCAGCCTAAATACAGGGGTCGAGGAGACCCAGTACTTC.

The chain links TRBV5-1 to TRBJ2-7; D gene ambiguous. Germline V gives CDR1 SGHRS, CDR2 YFSETQ. The CDR3 covers 11 residues. V was pared by 4 bases and J by 3 bases, with 5 bases between. The CDR3 reads CASSNSYEQYF. The CDR3 DNA follows: TGCGCCAGCAGCAACAGCTACGAGCAGTACTTC.

This chain uses TRBV6-1 with TRBJ1-1, with D maybe TRBD1 (5 bases). The CDR3 is 15 residues long. Trimming took off 5 bases at V and 8 bases at J, with 21 bases between the two ends. Germline CDR1 MNHNS, CDR2 SASEGT. CDR3 in amino acids: CASSFKDTPIKEAFF. The DNA of the CDR3 is TGTGCCAGCAGTTTCAAGGACACCCCAATTAAGGAAGCTTTCTTT.

This clone has just one count. The chain couples TRBV18 to TRBJ2-7, with D tentatively TRBD1 (5 bases). CDR1 and CDR2 (germline): KGHSH, LQKENI. The CDR3 runs 16 residues. Trimming removed 4 bases from V and 2 bases from J, with 18 bases in between. CDR3 bases: TGTGCCAGCTCACAAGAGACGGTAGGGGCGGCCTACGAGCAGTACTTC. This gives the protein CASSQETVGAAYEQYF.

The rearrangement uses TRBV7-8 and TRBJ2-5, with 13 bases that match TRBD2. This CDR3 spans 18 amino acids. From germline, CDR1 is SGHVS and CDR2 FQNEAQ. V lost 5 bases, J lost 4 bases, and 13 bases stayed unmatched. This CDR3 is CASSLTILAGGPGETQYF. CDR3 DNA: TGTGCCAGCAGCCTAACTATACTAGCGGGAGGGCCGGGAGAGACCCAGTACTTC.

The chain couples TRBV6-1 to TRBJ1-2; 11 bases fit TRBD1. CDR1 and CDR2 (germline): MNHNS, SASEGT. V lost 3 bases, J lost 6 bases, and 12 bases stayed unmatched. This CDR3 has 17 amino acids. CDR3 bases: TGTGCCAGCAGTGATCCCCTGGGACAGGGGGTATGGGATGGCTACACCTTC. Its protein product is CASSDPLGQGVWDGYTF.

The chain couples TRBV6-1 to TRBJ2-2, with 7 bases that match TRBD1. This CDR3 region has 16 residues. J gave up 0 bases and V 4 bases, and 5 bases lay outside the gene matches. Per the germline V gene, CDR1 is MNHNS and CDR2 is SASEGT. Here the CDR3 reads CASSVGTVANTGELFF. CDR3 in DNA: TGTGCCAGCAGTGTAGGGACAGTAGCGAACACCGGGGAGCTGTTTTTT.

This chain connects TRBV4-1 to TRBJ2-7, with D unclear. V dropped 1 base and J dropped 4 bases, with 14 bases sitting between them. The V gene's germline CDR1 is MGHRA and CDR2 YSYEKL. The CDR3 is 15 amino acids. The CDR3 coding sequence is TGCGCCAGCAGCCAAGCTGTGGGCCCCACATACGAGCAGTACTTC. Protein: CASSQAVGPTYEQYF.

The V and J genes are TRBV7-8 and TRBJ1-1; the match to TRBD1 covers 8 bases. The CDR3 is made up of 14 amino acids. Per the germline V gene, CDR1 is SGHVS and CDR2 is FQNEAQ. Trimming removed 4 bases from V and 4 bases from J; junction bases left unmatched: 5. CDR3 nucleotides: TGTGCCAGCAGCTCCAGGGACAGGAGCACTGAAGCTTTCTTT. Translated: CASSSRDRSTEAFF. The variable domain in full, completed from reference TRBV7-8 and TRBJ1-1, reads GAGVSQSPRYKVAKRGQDVALRCDPISGHVSLFWYQQALGQGPEFLTYFQNEAQLDKSGLPSDRFFAERPEGSVSTLKIQRTQQEDSAVYLCASSSRDRSTEAFFGQGTRLTVV.

The rearrangement joins TRBV6-1 to TRBJ1-1, with TRBD1 as a possible D gene (6 bases). This CDR3 spans 16 amino acids. The germline V gene encodes CDR1 MNHNS and CDR2 SASEGT. V shed 3 bases and J shed 11 bases, with 25 bases lying between them. Written as DNA, the CDR3 is TGTGCCAGCAGTGACCAGGCGAGAGGGGGTCGTTACGATGCTTTCTTT. Amino acid sequence: CASSDQARGGRYDAFF.

V and J are TRBV7-6 and TRBJ2-1; 12 bases agree with TRBD2. Germline CDR1 reads SGHVS; CDR2 reads FNYEAQ. This CDR3 spans 16 amino acids. The V gene end was trimmed by 2 bases and the J gene end by 7 bases; junction bases not matched to a gene: 6. The CDR3 spells CASSLWTSGNMNEQFF. CDR3 DNA: TGTGCCAGCAGCTTATGGACTAGCGGGAATATGAATGAGCAGTTCTTC.

The chain couples TRBV7-9 to TRBJ2-1; the D gene is possibly TRBD1 (6 bases). From germline, CDR1 is SEHNR and CDR2 FQNEAQ (reference sequence). V lost 3 bases and J 4 bases, leaving 7 bases between the germline ends. The CDR3 totals 13 residues. This chain's CDR3 is CASSFQGYNEQFF. As DNA, the CDR3 is TGTGCCAGCAGCTTCCAGGGGTACAATGAGCAGTTCTTC.

V and J are TRBV6-7 and TRBJ1-5; no clear D gene. TRBV6-7 is given ORF status, its function remaining uncertain. V was pared by 5 bases and J by 8 bases, with 10 bases between. This CDR3 comprises 12 residues. The CDR3 bases are TGTGCCAGCAGTGAGGGTACGGAGCCCCAGCATTTT. Translating it yields CASSEGTEPQHF.

Notes on this clone: Other DNA sequences from this sample encode an identical CDR3 as well. For the CDR3, the DNA is TGTGCCAGCAGCGTTGGGGGGAGCACTGAAGCTTTCTTT. It codes for CASSVGGSTEAFF. The rearrangement uses TRBV9 and TRBJ1-1; the D gene is possibly TRBD1 (5 bases). Germline CDR1 reads SGDLS; CDR2 reads YYNGEE. This CDR3 is built from 13 residues. Trimming stripped 2 bases from V and 4 bases from J, with 9 bases between.

V is TRBV7-2 and J is TRBJ2-1, with 10 bases lining up with TRBD2. Per the germline V gene, CDR1 is SGHTA and CDR2 is FQGNSA. The ends lost 5 bases at V and 3 bases at J; junction bases unmatched: 4. The CDR3 covers 15 residues. The CDR3 DNA reads as TGTGCCAGCAGCCCGGGACTAGCGAGCTACAATGAGCAGTTCTTC. It codes for CASSPGLASYNEQFF.

The chain employs TRBV11-2 and TRBJ2-1, with TRBD2 identical over 7 bases. V gave up 4 bases and J gave up 5 bases; unmatched junction bases: 5. Germline CDR1 reads SGHAT; CDR2 reads FQNNGV. CDR3 length: 14 amino acids. CDR3 sequence: CASSSYGRNNEQFF. In DNA form, the CDR3 reads TGTGCCAGCAGCTCATACGGGAGGAACAATGAGCAGTTCTTC.

This rearrangement joins TRBV11-3 to TRBJ1-1; D is unclear. This CDR3 is built from 15 residues. In germline, CDR1 is SGHNT, CDR2 YENEEA. Trimming removed 5 bases from V and 5 bases from J, with 18 bases in between. CDR3 sequence reads: CASSAREDRRTEAFF. As DNA, the CDR3 is TGTGCCAGCAGCGCAAGGGAGGATAGAAGGACTGAAGCTTTCTTT. Full variable domain (missing parts from reference TRBV11-3 and TRBJ1-1): EAGVVQSPRYKIIEKKQPVAFWCNPISGHNTLYWYLQNLGQGPELLIRYENEEAVDDSQLPKDRFSAERLKGVDSTLKIQPAELGDSAVYLCASSAREDRRTEAFFGQGTRLTVV.

V usage is TRBV5-1 and J usage is TRBJ2-7; TRBD2 matches 8 bases. This CDR3 region has 15 residues. V lost 4 bases, J lost 3 bases, and 9 bases stayed unmatched. The germline V gene encodes CDR1 SGHRS and CDR2 YFSETQ. The CDR3 DNA follows: TGCGCCAGCAGCCTCGGACGGGAGGGATTCTACGAGCAGTACTTC. This encodes CASSLGREGFYEQYF.

This chain connects TRBV10-3 to TRBJ2-3, with D possibly being TRBD2 (5 bases). In germline, CDR1 is ENHRY, CDR2 SYGVKD. The CDR3 length is 16 residues. V dropped 0 bases and J dropped 3 bases, with 13 bases sitting between them. CDR3 bases: TGTGCCATCAGTGAGTCGCTCGGGGAGTTAACAGATACGCAGTATTTT. It yields the protein CAISESLGELTDTQYF.

This clone was seen only a few times. The chain joins TRBV6-4 to TRBJ2-6; 8 positions match TRBD1. There are 14 residues in the CDR3. The germline CDR1 and CDR2 sequences are MRHNA and SNTAGT. V dropped 4 bases and J dropped 4; count of bases not matched to a gene: 0. The CDR3 spells CASSGTGGANVLTF. DNA for the CDR3: TGTGCCAGCAGTGGGACAGGGGGGGCCAACGTCCTGACTTTC.

This chain joins TRBV5-1 and TRBJ1-1, with a possible D match to TRBD1 (6 bases). V was shortened by 4 bases and J by 0 bases, with 16 bases between the two germline ends. This CDR3 has 16 residues. CDR1 and CDR2 from the germline V gene are SGHRS and YFSETQ. CDR3 DNA sequence: TGCGCCAGCAGCCACAAACAGGGACTACTGAACACTGAAGCTTTCTTT. This sequence encodes CASSHKQGLLNTEAFF.

The chain has TRBV7-6 and TRBJ2-1; 11 positions match TRBD2. J lost 2 bases, V lost 0 bases, and 3 bases had no gene match. This CDR3 comprises 17 residues. In germline, CDR1 is SGHVS, CDR2 FNYEAQ. The CDR3 here is CASSLAGTSGPYNEQFF. The CDR3, as DNA: TGTGCCAGCAGCTTAGCCGGGACTAGCGGCCCCTACAATGAGCAGTTCTTC.

The J gene is TRBJ2-7, the V gene TRBV28; maybe TRBD2 (6 bases). Trimming left V 7 bases short and J 2 bases short, with 21 bases between. This CDR3 region has 16 residues. The germline gives CDR1 MDHEN, CDR2 SYDVKM. The CDR3 region is CASNIVSAGLTYEQYF. The CDR3 DNA is TGTGCCAGCAATATCGTTTCGGCAGGACTAACCTACGAGCAGTACTTC.

The V call is TRBV13, the J call TRBJ2-2; maybe TRBD1 (5 bases). The CDR3 has 16 amino acids. Trimming left V 4 bases short and J 2 bases short, with 14 bases between. CDR1 PRHDT and CDR2 FYEKMQ come from the germline V gene (reference sequence). In DNA form, the CDR3 reads TGTGCCAGCAGCTCCGCCCAGGGTTCAAACACCGGGGAGCTGTTTTTT. It encodes CASSSAQGSNTGELFF.

The chain has TRBV18 and TRBJ2-1, with TRBD2 matching 10 bases. CDR1 is KGHSH and CDR2 is LQKENI in the germline V gene. The length of the CDR3 is 14 residues. V lost 3 bases, J lost 8 bases, and 4 bases stayed unmatched. The CDR3 protein is CASSPKAGGDEQFF. CDR3 bases: TGTGCCAGCTCACCGAAAGCGGGAGGGGATGAGCAGTTCTTC.

The CDR3 DNA reads TGTGCCAGTAGTATAGTACAAGGCCCGGGGAATCAGCCCCAGCATTTT. It yields the protein CASSIVQGPGNQPQHF. The chain combines TRBV19 with TRBJ1-5; D is unclear. CDR1 is LNHDA and CDR2 is SQIVND in the germline V gene (reference sequence). The V end lost 1 base, the J end lost 4 bases, and 14 bases lay between the germline ends. CDR3 size: 16 residues.

The genes are TRBV27 and TRBJ2-3; D is perhaps TRBD1 (5 bases). Germline V gives CDR1 MNHEY, CDR2 SMNVEV (reference sequence). The CDR3 has 14 residues. Trimming cost V 3 bases and J 6 bases, with 13 bases left between them. The CDR3, as DNA: TGTGCCAGCAGTTTCCAGAACTACAGGGATACGCAGTATTTT. Amino acids: CASSFQNYRDTQYF.

The rearrangement joins TRBV9 to TRBJ1-5; TRBD1 is a possible D gene (5 bases). CDR1 and CDR2 (germline): SGDLS, YYNGEE. This CDR3 is built from 15 residues. Trimming took 0 bases from V and 0 from J, leaving 7 bases between them. The CDR3 is CASSVGGVSNQPQHF. DNA of the CDR3: TGTGCCAGCAGCGTAGGGGGGGTTAGCAATCAGCCCCAGCATTTT.